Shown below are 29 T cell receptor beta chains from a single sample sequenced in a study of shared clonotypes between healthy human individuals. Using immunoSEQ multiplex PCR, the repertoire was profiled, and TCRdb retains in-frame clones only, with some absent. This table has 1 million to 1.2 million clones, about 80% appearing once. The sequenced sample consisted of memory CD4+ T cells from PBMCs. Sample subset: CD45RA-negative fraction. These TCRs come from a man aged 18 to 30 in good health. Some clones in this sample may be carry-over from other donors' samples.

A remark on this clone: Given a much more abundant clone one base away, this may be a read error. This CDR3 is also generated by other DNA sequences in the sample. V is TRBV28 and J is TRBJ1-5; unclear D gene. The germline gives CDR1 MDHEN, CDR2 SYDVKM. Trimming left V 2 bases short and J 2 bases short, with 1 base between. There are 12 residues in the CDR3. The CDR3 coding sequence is TGTGCCAGCAGTTTACGCAATCAGCCCCAGCATTTT. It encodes CASSLRNQPQHF.

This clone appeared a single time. The DNA for the CDR3 is TGTGCCAGCTCACAAAACAAGATGAACACTGAAGCTTTCTTT. Protein sequence: CASSQNKMNTEAFF. This chain links TRBV18 with TRBJ1-1; D uncertain. The CDR3 consists of 14 residues. The ends were cut back, 4 bases at V and 0 bases at J, with 9 bases in the middle. CDR1 is KGHSH, CDR2 LQKENI, per germline.

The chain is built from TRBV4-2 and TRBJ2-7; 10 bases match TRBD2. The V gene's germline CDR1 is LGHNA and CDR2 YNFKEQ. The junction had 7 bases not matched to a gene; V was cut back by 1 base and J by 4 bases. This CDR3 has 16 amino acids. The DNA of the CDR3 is TGTGCCAGCAGCCAAGGAGCTAGCGGGAGTATTTACGAGCAGTACTTC. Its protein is CASSQGASGSIYEQYF.

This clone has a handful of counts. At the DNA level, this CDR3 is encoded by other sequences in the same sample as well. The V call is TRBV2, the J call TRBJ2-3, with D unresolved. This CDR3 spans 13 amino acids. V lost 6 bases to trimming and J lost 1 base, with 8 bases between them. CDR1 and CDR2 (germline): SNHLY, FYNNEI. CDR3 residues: CASSRGGTDTQYF. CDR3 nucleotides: TGTGCCAGCAGCCGCGGTGGCACAGATACGCAGTATTTT.

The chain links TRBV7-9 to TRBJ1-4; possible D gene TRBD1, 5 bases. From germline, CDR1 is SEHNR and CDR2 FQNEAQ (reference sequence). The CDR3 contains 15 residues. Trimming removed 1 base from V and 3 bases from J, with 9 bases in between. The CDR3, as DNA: TGTGCCAGCAGCTTAGTAGGGGTGGCTAATGAAAAACTGTTTTTT. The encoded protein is CASSLVGVANEKLFF.

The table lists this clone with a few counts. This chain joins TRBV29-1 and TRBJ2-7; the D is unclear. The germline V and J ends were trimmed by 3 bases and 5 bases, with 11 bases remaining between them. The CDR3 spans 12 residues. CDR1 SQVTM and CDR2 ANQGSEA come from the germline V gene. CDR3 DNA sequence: TGCAGCGTTGATTCGCTTGGAGACGAGCAGTACTTC. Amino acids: CSVDSLGDEQYF.

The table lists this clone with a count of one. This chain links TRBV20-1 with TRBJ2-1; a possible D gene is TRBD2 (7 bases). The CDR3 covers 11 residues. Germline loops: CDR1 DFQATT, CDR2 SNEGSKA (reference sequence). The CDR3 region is CRGGRHNEQFF. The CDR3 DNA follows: TGCAGGGGGGGGCGGCACAATGAGCAGTTCTTC.

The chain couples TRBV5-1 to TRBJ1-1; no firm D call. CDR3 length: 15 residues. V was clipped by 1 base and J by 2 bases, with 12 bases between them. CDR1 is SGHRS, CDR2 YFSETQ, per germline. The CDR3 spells CASSLNDGPNTEAFF. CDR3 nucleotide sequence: TGCGCCAGCAGCTTGAACGACGGACCAAACACTGAAGCTTTCTTT.

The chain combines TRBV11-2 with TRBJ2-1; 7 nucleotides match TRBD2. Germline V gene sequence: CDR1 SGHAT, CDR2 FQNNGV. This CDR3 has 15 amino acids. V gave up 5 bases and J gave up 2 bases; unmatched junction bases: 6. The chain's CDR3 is CASSPPAGAYNEQFF. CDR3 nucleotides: TGTGCCAGCAGCCCCCCTGCGGGAGCCTACAATGAGCAGTTCTTC.

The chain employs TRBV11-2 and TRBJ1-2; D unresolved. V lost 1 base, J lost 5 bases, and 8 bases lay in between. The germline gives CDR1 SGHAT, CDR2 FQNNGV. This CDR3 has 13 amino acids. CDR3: CASSLGVGYGYTF. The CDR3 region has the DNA TGTGCCAGCAGCTTAGGGGTAGGGTATGGCTACACCTTC.

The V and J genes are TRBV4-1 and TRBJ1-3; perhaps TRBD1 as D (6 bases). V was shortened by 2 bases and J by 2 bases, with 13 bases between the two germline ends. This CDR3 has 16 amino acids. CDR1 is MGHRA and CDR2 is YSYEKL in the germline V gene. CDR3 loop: CASSQSTGGPGNTIYF. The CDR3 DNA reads TGCGCCAGCAGCCAATCTACCGGGGGCCCTGGAAACACCATATATTTT.

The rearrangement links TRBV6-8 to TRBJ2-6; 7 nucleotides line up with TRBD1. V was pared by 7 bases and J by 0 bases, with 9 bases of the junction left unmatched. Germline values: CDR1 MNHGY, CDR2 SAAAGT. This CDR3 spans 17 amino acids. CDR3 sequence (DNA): TGTGCCAGCACACCGAAGGGACAGCACTCTGGGGCCAACGTCCTGACTTTC. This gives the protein CASTPKGQHSGANVLTF.

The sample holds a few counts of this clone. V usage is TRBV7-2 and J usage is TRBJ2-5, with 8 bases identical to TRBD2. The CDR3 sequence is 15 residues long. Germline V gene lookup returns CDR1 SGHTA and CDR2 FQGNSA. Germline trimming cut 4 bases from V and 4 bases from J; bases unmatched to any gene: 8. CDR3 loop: CASSSESGRGETQYF. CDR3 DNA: TGTGCCAGCAGCTCGGAAAGCGGGAGAGGAGAGACCCAGTACTTC.

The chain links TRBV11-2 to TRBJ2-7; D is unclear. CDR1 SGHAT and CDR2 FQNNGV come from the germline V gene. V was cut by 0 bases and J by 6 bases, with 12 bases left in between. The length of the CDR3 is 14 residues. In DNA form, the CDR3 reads TGTGCCAGCAGCTTAGACCCCTCGGCCAGCGAGCAGTACTTC. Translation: CASSLDPSASEQYF.

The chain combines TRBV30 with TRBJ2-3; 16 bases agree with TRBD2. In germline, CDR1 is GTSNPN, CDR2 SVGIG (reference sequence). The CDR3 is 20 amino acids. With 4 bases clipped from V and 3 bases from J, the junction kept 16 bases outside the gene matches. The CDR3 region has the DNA TGTGCCTGGACTTATATGGGGGGACTAGCGGGAGGGCCGGGTACAGATACGCAGTATTTT. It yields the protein CAWTYMGGLAGGPGTDTQYF. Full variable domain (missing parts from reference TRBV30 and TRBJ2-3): SQTIHQWPATLVQPVGSPLSLECTVEGTSNPNLYWYRQAAGRGLQLLFYSVGIGQISSEVPQNLSASRPQDRQFILSSKKLLLSDSGFYLCAWTYMGGLAGGPGTDTQYFGPGTRLTVL.

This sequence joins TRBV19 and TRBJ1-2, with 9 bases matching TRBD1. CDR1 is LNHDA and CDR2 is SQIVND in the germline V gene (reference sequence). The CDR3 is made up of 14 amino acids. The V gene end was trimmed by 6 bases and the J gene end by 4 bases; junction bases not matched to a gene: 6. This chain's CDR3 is CASRDRGPSYGYTF. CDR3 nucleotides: TGTGCCAGTAGGGACAGGGGCCCCAGCTATGGCTACACCTTC. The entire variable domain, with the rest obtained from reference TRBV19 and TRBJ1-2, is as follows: DGGITQSPKYLFRKEGQNVTLSCEQNLNHDAMYWYRQDPGQGLRLIYYSQIVNDFQKGDIAEGYSVSREKKESFPLTVTSAQKNPTAFYLCASRDRGPSYGYTFGSGTRLTVV.

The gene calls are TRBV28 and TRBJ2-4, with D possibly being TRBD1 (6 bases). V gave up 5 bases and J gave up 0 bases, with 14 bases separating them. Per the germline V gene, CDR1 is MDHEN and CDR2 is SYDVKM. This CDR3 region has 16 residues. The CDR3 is CASSTTGQLAKNIQYF. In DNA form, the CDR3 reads TGTGCCAGCAGTACGACGGGACAACTAGCCAAAAACATTCAGTACTTC.

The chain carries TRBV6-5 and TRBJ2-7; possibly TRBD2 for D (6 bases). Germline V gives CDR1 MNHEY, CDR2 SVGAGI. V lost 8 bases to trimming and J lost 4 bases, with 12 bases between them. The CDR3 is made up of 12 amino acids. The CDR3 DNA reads TGTGCCAGCGGAGGGGTCGGGTACGAGCAGTACTTC. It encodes CASGGVGYEQYF.

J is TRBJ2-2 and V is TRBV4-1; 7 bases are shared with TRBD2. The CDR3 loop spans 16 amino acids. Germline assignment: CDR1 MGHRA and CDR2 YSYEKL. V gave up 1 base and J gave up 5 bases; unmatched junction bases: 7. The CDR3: CASSQGWTSGTGELFF. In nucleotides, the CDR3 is TGCGCCAGCAGCCAAGGTTGGACTAGTGGTACCGGGGAGCTGTTTTTT.

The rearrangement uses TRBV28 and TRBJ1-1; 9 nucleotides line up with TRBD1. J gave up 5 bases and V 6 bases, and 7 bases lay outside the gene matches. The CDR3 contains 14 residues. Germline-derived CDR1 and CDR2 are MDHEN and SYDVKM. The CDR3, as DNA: TGTGCCAGCAGCCCGGGACAGGGTGGGACTGAAGCTTTCTTT. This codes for CASSPGQGGTEAFF.

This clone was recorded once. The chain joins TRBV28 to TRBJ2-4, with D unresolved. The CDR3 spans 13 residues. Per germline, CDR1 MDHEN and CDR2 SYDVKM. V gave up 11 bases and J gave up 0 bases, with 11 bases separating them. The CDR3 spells CAAHTLAKNIQYF. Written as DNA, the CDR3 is TGTGCCGCCCATACGCTAGCCAAAAACATTCAGTACTTC.

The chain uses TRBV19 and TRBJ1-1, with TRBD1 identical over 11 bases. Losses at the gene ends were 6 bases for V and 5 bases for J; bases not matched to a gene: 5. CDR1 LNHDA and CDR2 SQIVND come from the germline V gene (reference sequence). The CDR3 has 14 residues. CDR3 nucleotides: TGTGCCAGTAGGGACAGGGGGCGACTTACTGAAGCTTTCTTT. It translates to CASRDRGRLTEAFF.

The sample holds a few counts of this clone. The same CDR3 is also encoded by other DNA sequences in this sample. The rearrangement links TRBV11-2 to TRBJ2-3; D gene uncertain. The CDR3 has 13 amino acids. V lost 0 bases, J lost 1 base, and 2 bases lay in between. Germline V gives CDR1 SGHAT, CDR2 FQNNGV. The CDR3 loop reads CASSLDRTDTQYF. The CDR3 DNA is TGTGCCAGCAGCTTAGACCGCACAGATACGCAGTATTTT.

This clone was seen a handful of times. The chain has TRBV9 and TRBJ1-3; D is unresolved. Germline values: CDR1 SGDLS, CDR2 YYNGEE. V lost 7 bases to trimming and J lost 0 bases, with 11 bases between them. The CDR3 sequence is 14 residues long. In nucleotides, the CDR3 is TGTGCCAGCGGTACACAGTCCTCTGGAAACACCATATATTTT. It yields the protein CASGTQSSGNTIYF.

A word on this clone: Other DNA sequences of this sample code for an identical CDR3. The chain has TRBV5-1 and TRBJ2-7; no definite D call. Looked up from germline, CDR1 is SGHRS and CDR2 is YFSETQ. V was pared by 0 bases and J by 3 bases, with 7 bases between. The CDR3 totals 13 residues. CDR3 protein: CASSLAPGYEQYF. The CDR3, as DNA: TGCGCCAGCAGCTTGGCCCCGGGCTACGAGCAGTACTTC.

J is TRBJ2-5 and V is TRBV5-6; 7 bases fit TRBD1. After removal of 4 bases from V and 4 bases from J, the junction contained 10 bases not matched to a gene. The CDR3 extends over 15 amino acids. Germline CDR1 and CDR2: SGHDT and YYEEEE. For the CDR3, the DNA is TGTGCCAGCAGCCTCGTTCGAGGGGGCCTAGAGACCCAGTACTTC. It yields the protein CASSLVRGGLETQYF.

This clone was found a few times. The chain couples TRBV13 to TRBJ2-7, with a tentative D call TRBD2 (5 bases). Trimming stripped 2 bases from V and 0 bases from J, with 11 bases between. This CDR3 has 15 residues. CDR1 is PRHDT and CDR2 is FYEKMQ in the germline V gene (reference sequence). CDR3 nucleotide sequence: TGTGCCAGCAGCTTACGGAGCGGAGTCTCCTACGAGCAGTACTTC. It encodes CASSLRSGVSYEQYF.

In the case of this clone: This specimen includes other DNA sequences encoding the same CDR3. This chain's CDR3 is CASSYGRGTYEQYF. The CDR3 DNA reads TGTGCCAGCAGTTATGGCAGGGGAACCTACGAGCAGTACTTC. The rearrangement links TRBV6-5 to TRBJ2-7, with D possibly matching TRBD1 (6 bases). This CDR3 has 14 residues. The germline V gene encodes CDR1 MNHEY and CDR2 SVGAGI. Deletions cut 3 bases from V and 2 bases from J, with 11 bases between.

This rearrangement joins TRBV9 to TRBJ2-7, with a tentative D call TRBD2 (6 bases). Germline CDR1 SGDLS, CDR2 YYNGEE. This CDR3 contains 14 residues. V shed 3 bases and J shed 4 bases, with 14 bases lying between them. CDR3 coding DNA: TGTGCCAGCAGCGCCGAGCTCGGGGGTTACGAGCAGTACTTC. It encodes CASSAELGGYEQYF.